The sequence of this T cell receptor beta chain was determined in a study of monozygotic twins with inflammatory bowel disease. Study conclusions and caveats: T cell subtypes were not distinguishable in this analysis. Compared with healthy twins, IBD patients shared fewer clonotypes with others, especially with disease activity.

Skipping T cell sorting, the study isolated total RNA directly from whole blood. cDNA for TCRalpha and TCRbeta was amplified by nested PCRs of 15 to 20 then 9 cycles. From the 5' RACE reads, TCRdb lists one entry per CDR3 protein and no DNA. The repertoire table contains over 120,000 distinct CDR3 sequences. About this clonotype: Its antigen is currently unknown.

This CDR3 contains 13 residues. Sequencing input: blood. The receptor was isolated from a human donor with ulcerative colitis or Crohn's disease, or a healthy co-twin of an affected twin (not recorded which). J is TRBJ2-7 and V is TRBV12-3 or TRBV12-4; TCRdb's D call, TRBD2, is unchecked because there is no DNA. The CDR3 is CASSFPSGYEQYF.